What follows are 14 T cell receptor beta chains derived from one specimen sequenced in a study of response to subunit inactivated influenza vaccine. TCRdb reanalysed the RT-PCR reads using MiXCR and keeps one entry per CDR3 protein. The sample carries hundreds of thousands of distinct CDR3 sequences, about 11% recorded once. The same data also went into a second study, on T cells expressing NK-cell markers. Per that study: The authors made TCR beta cDNA libraries by 5'RACE template switching. This switching added a universal primer site and UMIs.

The sequencing here drew on PBMCs from blood, taken on the day of vaccination. The source of these receptors is a man over 45 who received an inactivated influenza vaccine.

There are a few counts of this clonotype. This chain connects TRBV10-3 to TRBJ2-7; possibly TRBD1 for D (5 bases). Germline assignment: CDR1 ENHRY and CDR2 SYGVKD. CDR3 length: 15 amino acids. The V and J ends lost 3 bases and 0 bases respectively, with 12 bases between them. The CDR3 sequence: CAISEPTGSSYEQYF. The CDR3 DNA reads TGTGCCATCAGTGAACCCACAGGTAGCTCCTACGAGCAGTACTTC.

This clonotype has only a few counts. The chain uses TRBV12-3 or TRBV12-4 and TRBJ2-2; 7 positions match TRBD2. The J segment lost 1 base and the V segment lost 10 bases, leaving 12 bases of the junction unmatched. The CDR3 runs to 16 residues. The CDR3 nucleotides read TGTGCCATCGACCGAGTGCCGGGGGGGAACACCGGGGAGCTGTTTTTT. Protein product: CAIDRVPGGNTGELFF.

This clonotype has ten or more counts. The CDR3 bases are TGTGCCAGCAGCTTGGGGGGACTACCGTACAATGAGCAGTTCTTC. Its translation: CASSLGGLPYNEQFF. This sequence joins TRBV5-6 and TRBJ2-1, with 7 bases matching TRBD2. The CDR3 has 15 residues. Germline CDR1 reads SGHDT; CDR2 reads YYEEEE. V shed 0 bases and J 4 bases; nucleotides not matched to a gene: 4.

This clonotype has ten or more counts. The chain couples TRBV20-1 to TRBJ2-2; D might be TRBD2 (7 bases). V gave up 6 bases and J gave up 11 bases, with 19 bases separating them. Germline V CDR1 and CDR2: DFQATT, SNEGSKA (reference sequence). The CDR3 has 13 residues. CDR3 sequence reads: CSAPGPGGTELFF. The CDR3 coding sequence is TGCAGTGCACCTGGTCCGGGGGGCACCGAGCTGTTTTTT.

The chain joins TRBV6-2 or TRBV6-3 to TRBJ1-5, with 8 bases identical to TRBD1. Looked up from germline, CDR1 is MNHEY and CDR2 is SVGEGT. The CDR3 runs to 14 residues. The V gene end was trimmed by 6 bases and the J gene end by 6 bases; junction bases not matched to a gene: 7. In DNA, the CDR3 is TGTGCCAGCAGAATCGGACAGGGCCTTCAGCCCCAGCATTTT. As protein: CASRIGQGLQPQHF.

The table lists this clonotype with a count of one. This sequence joins TRBV6-2 or TRBV6-3 and TRBJ2-1; D possibly matches TRBD1 or TRBD2 (6 bases each). Between the trimmed V and J ends, which lost 2 bases and 10 bases, there was a span of 12 bases. The germline CDR1 and CDR2 sequences are MNHEY and SVGEGT. This CDR3 has 13 amino acids. As DNA, the CDR3 is TGTGCCAGCAGTTACGGGGGGCTGGGAGAGCAGTTCTTC. Its protein product is CASSYGGLGEQFF.

This chain connects TRBV6-5 to TRBJ2-3; TRBD1 agrees at 9 bases. This CDR3 has 17 amino acids. With 2 bases clipped from V and 2 bases from J, the junction kept 8 bases outside the gene matches. CDR1 MNHEY and CDR2 SVGAGI come from the germline V gene. This chain's CDR3 is CASSYRRTGADTDTQYF. The CDR3 DNA reads as TGTGCCAGCAGTTACCGGCGGACAGGGGCCGACACAGATACGCAGTATTTT.

This chain uses TRBV5-6 with TRBJ2-2; D is tentatively TRBD1 or TRBD2 (5 bases each). The CDR3 covers 16 residues. Germline CDR1 reads SGHDT; CDR2 reads YYEEEE. Trimming shortened V by 0 bases and J by 3 bases, and 12 bases separated the two germline ends. The CDR3 nucleotides read TGTGCCAGCAGCTTGGGCTCTGGGGGTCACACCGGGGAGCTGTTTTTT. Its protein is CASSLGSGGHTGELFF. Combining the CDR3 with reference TRBV5-6 and TRBJ2-2 gives the whole variable domain DAGVTQSPTHLIKTRGQQVTLRCSPKSGHDTVSWYQQALGQGPQFIFQYYEEEERQRGNFPDRFSGHQFPNYSSELNVNALLLGDSALYLCASSLGSGGHTGELFFGEGSRLTVL.

The sample holds a few counts of this clonotype. This rearrangement joins TRBV5-6 to TRBJ2-3; 11 bases agree with TRBD2. The V and J ends lost 4 bases and 0 bases, in that order; junction bases with no gene match: 7. This CDR3 has 17 residues. Germline CDR1 SGHDT, CDR2 YYEEEE. The chain's CDR3 is CASSKGLAETSTDTQYF. CDR3 bases: TGTGCCAGCAGCAAGGGACTAGCGGAGACTAGCACAGATACGCAGTATTTT.

Ten or more counts support this clonotype. The rearrangement joins TRBV7-2 to TRBJ1-1; D remains ambiguous. Looked up from germline, CDR1 is SGHTA and CDR2 is FQGNSA. The CDR3 is made up of 13 amino acids. Trimming removed 2 bases at V and 1 base at J, with 5 bases between. DNA for the CDR3: TGTGCCAGCAGCTTATACAAGAACACTGAAGCTTTCTTT. Its protein is CASSLYKNTEAFF.

This clonotype was recorded a few times. The chain links TRBV5-1 to TRBJ2-2; the match to TRBD2 covers 14 bases. Germline V gives CDR1 SGHRS, CDR2 YFSETQ. V dropped 4 bases and J dropped 6; count of bases not matched to a gene: 23. The CDR3 is 22 residues long. CDR3 sequence: CASSGRQGSTSGRAKVAGELFF. Written as DNA, the CDR3 is TGCGCCAGCAGCGGAAGACAAGGTTCGACTAGCGGGAGGGCCAAGGTGGCCGGGGAGCTGTTTTTT.

This clonotype was recorded a few times. The chain uses TRBV12-3 or TRBV12-4 and TRBJ1-1, with 9 bases matching TRBD1. The junction had 6 bases not matched to a gene; V was cut back by 6 bases and J by 4 bases. This CDR3 region has 14 residues. CDR3 in amino acids: CASRVGQGSTEAFF. Written as DNA, the CDR3 is TGTGCCAGCAGGGTCGGACAGGGGAGCACTGAAGCTTTCTTT.

This clonotype was counted a few times. The V gene is TRBV12-3 or TRBV12-4, the J gene TRBJ2-7, with 9 bases identical to TRBD2. J gave up 4 bases and V 6 bases, and 10 bases lay outside the gene matches. CDR3 size: 15 residues. This CDR3 reads CASSPVVAGAYEQYF. The CDR3 nucleotides are TGTGCCAGCAGCCCCGTGGTAGCGGGGGCATACGAGCAGTACTTC.

The CDR3 bases are TGTGCCAGCAGTGAATTAGGGCTCGCCGGGGACACGCAGTATTTT. Its protein product is CASSELGLAGDTQYF. The chain links TRBV25-1 to TRBJ2-3; D possibly uses TRBD1 or TRBD2 (5 bases each). V was trimmed by 1 base and J by 9 bases, leaving 17 bases between them. The CDR3 contains 15 residues. Germline-derived CDR1 and CDR2 are MGHDK and SYGVNS.